The 32 T cell receptor beta chains listed next were all sequenced from one sample in a study of cytomegalovirus exposure and HLA in healthy donors. The PCR contained 60 Vbeta and 13 Jbeta primers. Using immunoSEQ multiplex PCR, the repertoire was profiled, and TCRdb retains in-frame clones only, with some absent. The sample shows around 170,000 clones, less than 75% of them seen only once. Sequenced: PBMCs. The receptors were gathered from a girl aged 10-17 years in good health and CMV-seronegative.

The gene calls are TRBV5-6 and TRBJ1-6, with a possible D match to TRBD1 (6 bases). The CDR3 totals 19 residues. V was trimmed by 7 bases and J by 0 bases, leaving 23 bases between them. Germline V gives CDR1 SGHDT, CDR2 YYEEEE. This CDR3 reads CASGGTGHGSSSYNSPLHF. The CDR3 DNA is TGTGCCAGCGGGGGAACGGGACACGGGTCAAGCTCCTATAATTCACCCCTCCACTTT.

CDR3 amino acids: CASSQGLHNEQFF. DNA of the CDR3: TGTGCCAGCAGCCAGGGACTACACAATGAGCAGTTCTTC. This sequence joins TRBV4-2 and TRBJ2-1, with 7 bases matching TRBD2. Trimming at V came to 3 bases and at J to 5 bases, leaving 1 base not matched to a gene. Germline loops: CDR1 LGHNA, CDR2 YNFKEQ. CDR3 length: 13 residues.

The rearrangement joins TRBV18 to TRBJ2-5; D call uncertain. Germline V gene data show CDR1 as KGHSH and CDR2 as LQKENI. V dropped 3 bases and J dropped 3 bases, with 2 bases sitting between them. This CDR3 contains 11 residues. In DNA, the CDR3 is TGTGCCAGCTCACCCAAAGAGACCCAGTACTTC. This encodes CASSPKETQYF.

The J gene is TRBJ2-1, the V gene TRBV18, with D unresolved. V was cut by 5 bases and J by 0 bases, with 8 bases left in between. The CDR3 is 14 residues long. Per the germline V gene, CDR1 is KGHSH and CDR2 is LQKENI. Written as DNA, the CDR3 is TGTGCCAGCTCAGTTTTGAGCTCCTACAATGAGCAGTTCTTC. This translates into CASSVLSSYNEQFF.

V usage is TRBV7-3 and J usage is TRBJ2-3; a weak D match, TRBD2 (5 bases). V lost 2 bases, J lost 4 bases, and 7 bases lay in between. Germline loops: CDR1 SGHTA, CDR2 FQGTGA. CDR3 length equals 13 residues. CDR3 sequence: CASSLGGPDTQYF. As DNA, the CDR3 is TGTGCCAGCAGCTTAGGAGGTCCAGATACGCAGTATTTT.

This clone was observed a handful of times. This sequence joins TRBV2 and TRBJ2-7; TRBD1 aligns across 7 bases. The CDR3 totals 12 residues. Looked up from germline, CDR1 is SNHLY and CDR2 is FYNNEI. The V and J ends lost 4 bases and 5 bases, in that order; junction bases with no gene match: 2. The CDR3 spells CASSVTGDEQYF. DNA of the CDR3: TGTGCCAGCAGTGTAACAGGGGACGAGCAGTACTTC.

The table lists this clone with a few counts. The chain has TRBV13 and TRBJ1-3; perhaps TRBD1 as D (5 bases). This CDR3 contains 14 residues. V lost 3 bases to trimming and J lost 8 bases, with 14 bases between them. Germline CDR1 PRHDT, CDR2 FYEKMQ (reference sequence). The CDR3 coding sequence is TGTGCCAGCAGCTTCCCCGACAGTAGGGACACCATATATTTT. This translates into CASSFPDSRDTIYF.

V gene TRBV12-5 combines with J gene TRBJ2-7; no clear D gene. Germline V gene sequence: CDR1 LGHNT, CDR2 FRNRAP. Trimming stripped 4 bases from V and 2 bases from J, with 12 bases between. The CDR3 has 14 amino acids. CDR3 bases: TGTGCTAGTGGTTCGCCCGGTCTACCCTACGAGCAGTACTTC. The encoded protein is CASGSPGLPYEQYF.

The chain links TRBV4-2 to TRBJ2-7; 13 nucleotides agree with TRBD2. V dropped 1 base and J dropped 2; count of bases not matched to a gene: 8. Germline-derived CDR1 and CDR2 are LGHNA and YNFKEQ. CDR3 size: 18 residues. The CDR3 reads CASSQVRTSGGQTYEQYF. The CDR3 DNA reads TGTGCCAGCAGCCAAGTTCGGACTAGCGGGGGTCAGACCTACGAGCAGTACTTC.

The chain links TRBV28 to TRBJ1-6, with 7 bases identical to TRBD1. Germline-derived CDR1 and CDR2 are MDHEN and SYDVKM. Germline trimming cut 7 bases from V and 9 bases from J; bases unmatched to any gene: 12. CDR3 length: 15 residues. CDR3 protein: CASNGVRQGGSPLHF. As DNA, the CDR3 is TGTGCCAGCAATGGAGTAAGACAGGGTGGTTCACCCCTCCACTTT.

The chain employs TRBV11-2 and TRBJ1-1; possibly TRBD1 for D (5 bases). This CDR3 is built from 12 residues. Between the trimmed V and J ends, which lost 5 bases and 6 bases, there was a span of 10 bases. The germline gives CDR1 SGHAT, CDR2 FQNNGV. The CDR3 loop reads CASSIQGPEAFF. As DNA, the CDR3 is TGTGCCAGCAGCATCCAGGGTCCTGAAGCTTTCTTT.

This chain links TRBV6-6 with TRBJ1-5; D might be TRBD1 (6 bases). This CDR3 has 15 residues. V was pared by 6 bases and J by 2 bases, with 14 bases between. Germline V lookup: CDR1 MNHNY, CDR2 SVGAGI (reference sequence). The CDR3 loop reads CASRSRGGGNQPQHF. The CDR3 nucleotides are TGTGCCAGCAGGTCCCGCGGGGGCGGCAATCAGCCCCAGCATTTT.

This clone was observed once. This chain joins TRBV19 and TRBJ1-2, with 11 bases fitting TRBD1. The J segment lost 5 bases and the V segment lost 3 bases, leaving 2 bases of the junction unmatched. The CDR3 extends over 14 amino acids. CDR1 is LNHDA and CDR2 is SQIVND in the germline V gene (reference sequence). The CDR3 DNA is TGTGCCAGTAGTATGGGGACAGGGGGGTATGGCTACACCTTC. Protein sequence: CASSMGTGGYGYTF.

J is TRBJ1-5 and V is TRBV7-2, with a weak D call TRBD1 (6 bases). Deletions cut 8 bases from V and 6 bases from J, with 23 bases between. Germline V CDR1 and CDR2: SGHTA, FQGNSA. The CDR3 extends over 16 amino acids. The CDR3: CASGDLGTGLGQPQHF. The CDR3 DNA follows: TGTGCCAGCGGCGACCTTGGCACAGGGTTGGGTCAGCCCCAGCATTTT.

The chain uses TRBV15 and TRBJ2-1; possible D gene TRBD2, 5 bases. The CDR3 is 14 residues long. V dropped 0 bases and J dropped 9 bases, with 12 bases sitting between them. Germline V gene data show CDR1 as LNHNV and CDR2 as YYDKDF (reference sequence). CDR3 residues: CATSRDPGSSEQFF. In DNA form, the CDR3 reads TGTGCCACCAGCAGAGATCCGGGAAGTAGTGAGCAGTTCTTC.

The chain is built from TRBV6-1 and TRBJ1-3, with D possibly matching TRBD1 (5 bases). CDR3 length equals 15 residues. Per germline, CDR1 MNHNS and CDR2 SASEGT. The V end was cut by 4 bases, the J end by 0 bases, with 10 bases between. The CDR3 nucleotides read TGTGCCAGCAGTGTCAGGGCGGTCTCTGGAAACACCATATATTTT. This translates into CASSVRAVSGNTIYF.

This clone has a handful of counts. The rearrangement uses TRBV7-9 and TRBJ1-2; a possible D gene is TRBD1 (5 bases). V lost 3 bases, J lost 2 bases, and 13 bases lay in between. The CDR3 covers 15 residues. Germline CDR1 reads SEHNR; CDR2 reads FQNEAQ (reference sequence). This chain's CDR3 is CASSFSGGRNYGYTF. Here the CDR3 DNA reads TGTGCCAGCAGCTTCAGCGGGGGTCGGAACTATGGCTACACCTTC.

The J gene is TRBJ2-3, the V gene TRBV29-1; 7 nucleotides match TRBD1. Germline V gives CDR1 SQVTM, CDR2 ANQGSEA. The CDR3 spans 13 residues. Trimming at V came to 5 bases and at J to 3 bases, leaving 5 bases not matched to a gene. CDR3 loop: CSVTGDLTDTQYF. CDR3 in DNA: TGCAGCGTTACAGGGGATTTGACAGATACGCAGTATTTT.

This clone was seen a handful of times. This chain links TRBV5-4 with TRBJ2-1; 8 bases line up with TRBD2. The CDR3 spans 16 residues. Germline CDR1 reads SGHNT; CDR2 reads YYREEE (reference sequence). The V and J ends lost 2 bases and 0 bases, in that order; junction bases with no gene match: 4. The CDR3, as DNA: TGTGCCAGCAGCTTAGGCGGGGGGCGCTCCTACAATGAGCAGTTCTTC. This translates into CASSLGGGRSYNEQFF.

V gene TRBV30 combines with J gene TRBJ1-2; the D is unclear. The CDR3 has 12 residues. Looked up from germline, CDR1 is GTSNPN and CDR2 is SVGIG (reference sequence). V lost 4 bases and J 8 bases, leaving 14 bases between the germline ends. The CDR3 sequence: CAWKSGTEGYTF. DNA for the CDR3: TGTGCCTGGAAAAGCGGCACGGAGGGCTACACCTTC.

This clone came up a few times. This rearrangement joins TRBV7-8 to TRBJ1-3; D unclear. Germline values: CDR1 SGHVS, CDR2 FQNEAQ. The CDR3 length is 16 residues. V was trimmed by 5 bases and J by 2 bases, leaving 16 bases between them. CDR3 sequence: CASSGDRTWAGNTIYF. The CDR3 region has the DNA TGTGCCAGCAGCGGAGACCGAACGTGGGCTGGAAACACCATATATTTT.

This chain joins TRBV9 and TRBJ2-1; D remains ambiguous. Germline CDR1 SGDLS, CDR2 YYNGEE. This CDR3 has 13 residues. V was trimmed by 2 bases and J by 7 bases, leaving 10 bases between them. The CDR3 region has the DNA TGTGCCAGCAGCGTGCCAGCGAGGAATGAGCAGTTCTTC. Residues: CASSVPARNEQFF.

The CDR3: CASYRDRGYEQYF. CDR3 DNA: TGTGCCAGCTACCGGGACAGGGGTTACGAGCAGTACTTC. The chain has TRBV6-1 and TRBJ2-7; 10 bases agree with TRBD1. Germline loops: CDR1 MNHNS, CDR2 SASEGT. The length of the CDR3 is 13 residues. The trim removed 8 bases at V and 4 bases at J, leaving 5 bases unmatched.

The V call is TRBV29-1, the J call TRBJ1-3, with a possible D match to TRBD1 (5 bases). V dropped 3 bases and J dropped 4 bases, with 16 bases sitting between them. This CDR3 comprises 15 residues. Germline V gene lookup returns CDR1 SQVTM and CDR2 ANQGSEA. Here the CDR3 DNA reads TGCAGCGTTGACGTAGGGCAGGGCTACGGAAACACCATATATTTT. As protein: CSVDVGQGYGNTIYF.

V usage is TRBV6-5 and J usage is TRBJ1-2; the D is unclear. The germline gives CDR1 MNHEY, CDR2 SVGAGI. The V end lost 2 bases, the J end lost 1 base, and 8 bases lay between the germline ends. This CDR3 has 14 residues. The CDR3 reads CASSYLGGNYGYTF. CDR3 in DNA: TGTGCCAGCAGTTACCTTGGCGGTAACTATGGCTACACCTTC.

The rearrangement links TRBV9 to TRBJ2-5, with TRBD2 matching 11 bases. Germline CDR1 is SGDLS and CDR2 is YYNGEE. J was trimmed by 0 bases and V by 2 bases; bases with no gene match: 3. The CDR3 consists of 16 residues. In nucleotides, the CDR3 is TGTGCCAGCAGCGTCACACTAGCGGGGGACCAAGAGACCCAGTACTTC. Protein: CASSVTLAGDQETQYF.

This sequence joins TRBV5-4 and TRBJ1-3, with 8 bases lining up with TRBD1. There are 17 residues in the CDR3. Trimming at V came to 4 bases and at J to 1 base, leaving 10 bases not matched to a gene. CDR1 is SGHNT, CDR2 YYREEE, per germline (reference sequence). The CDR3 sequence: CASSTGGGLGSGNTIYF. CDR3 coding DNA: TGTGCCAGCAGCACAGGGGGGGGGCTCGGGTCTGGAAACACCATATATTTT.

CDR3: CAWAWTGGGSYGYTF. DNA for the CDR3: TGTGCCTGGGCTTGGACAGGGGGCGGGAGCTATGGCTACACCTTC. The V gene is TRBV30, the J gene TRBJ1-2, with TRBD1 matching 11 bases. The V and J ends lost 5 bases and 4 bases, in that order; junction bases with no gene match: 9. The germline V gene encodes CDR1 GTSNPN and CDR2 SVGIG (reference sequence). CDR3 length: 15 residues.

This clone came up once. The rearrangement uses TRBV10-2 and TRBJ2-7; 12 bases align to TRBD2. Trimming at V came to 4 bases and at J to 2 bases, leaving 0 bases not matched to a gene. CDR3 size: 14 residues. Germline-derived CDR1 and CDR2 are WSHSY and SAAADI. The CDR3 reads CASSASGGAYEQYF. CDR3 coding DNA: TGCGCCAGCAGTGCTAGCGGGGGGGCCTACGAGCAGTACTTC.

This sequence joins TRBV25-1 and TRBJ1-3; D not certain. From germline, CDR1 is MGHDK and CDR2 SYGVNS. Trimming removed 10 bases from V and 4 bases from J, with 8 bases in between. The CDR3 length is 11 residues. This CDR3 reads CATVRGNTIYF. For the CDR3, the DNA is TGTGCCACCGTGAGGGGAAACACCATATATTTT. Combining the CDR3 with reference TRBV25-1 and TRBJ1-3 gives the whole variable domain EADIYQTPRYLVIGTGKKITLECSQTMGHDKMYWYQQDPGMELHLIHYSYGVNSTEKGDLSSESTVSRIRTEHFPLTLESARPSHTSQYLCATVRGNTIYFGEGSWLTVV.

The chain recombines TRBV25-1 with TRBJ2-1; 10 bases are shared with TRBD2. J lost 7 bases, V lost 7 bases, and 10 bases had no gene match. The germline V gene encodes CDR1 MGHDK and CDR2 SYGVNS. The CDR3 sequence is 15 residues long. This CDR3 reads CASNRAGGIHNEQFF. CDR3 sequence (DNA): TGTGCCAGCAATAGAGCGGGGGGGATCCATAATGAGCAGTTCTTC.

J is TRBJ2-5 and V is TRBV19; 7 nucleotides match TRBD2. The CDR3 covers 14 residues. Germline values: CDR1 LNHDA, CDR2 SQIVND (reference sequence). V shed 3 bases, J shed 5 bases, and the junction held 6 bases outside the gene matches. Here the CDR3 DNA reads TGTGCCAGTAGTATGGGGGGAGGGGCGGAGACCCAGTACTTC. It yields the protein CASSMGGGAETQYF.